Given below is one TCR beta chain in context. There is no known antigen for this receptor. Per-base qualities were not stored, and no clone one base away is much larger. The sample comes from a study of vaccination effects on CD4 cells after COVID-19 (dated 2022 in TCRdb). Broadly, across the study: Each participant got two doses of an mRNA SARS-CoV-2 vaccine, either BNT162b2 or mRNA-1273. In the study, cultures from other donors were sequenced using the Oncomine TCR Beta short-read assay on an Illumina iSeq 100. The study compared SARS-CoV-2 spike-specific CD4+ TCR repertoires before and after mRNA vaccination in COVID-19 convalescent patients and infection-naive vaccine recipients. Altogether, roughly 10 COVID-19 convalescent patients and several SARS-CoV-2-naive healthy vaccine recipients made up the full study.

The receptor library was made with the immunoSEQ multiplex PCR assay. DNA from the cultured and isolated CD4+ T cells underwent TCR beta CDR3 sequencing. The authors processed their data as follows. The analysis removed non-productive TCR sequences, trimmed reads to the CDR3 region, and retained only CDR3s that were 7 or more amino acids long. Antigen-specific clonotypes were identified with the MANAFEST web app by comparing expansion in peptide wells against reference cultures. To count as positive, a clone had to show expansion at FDR<0.05 compared with the reference and with all other wells, an odds ratio above 5, and a frequency above 0.1% in two replicate wells. Clonotypes significantly expanded in SARS-CoV-2 spike wells and in at least one common cold coronavirus spike condition were defined as cross-reactive. CDR3 similarity was assessed by Levenshtein distance with the stringdist R package, and unrooted trees were built with ape in R 3.6.1. TCRdb's version of the immuneACCESS table is confined to in-frame rearrangements and falls short of the full clone set. An unresolved V gene accounts for under half of the shortfall where checked; the remainder is of unknown origin. Clonal size and the V and J genes are those of that table, whereas D and trimming came from the DNA. Across this sample there are 70,000 or so clones, with under 80% seen only once. The ten top clones hold about 10% of the sample.

Trimming costs V 1 base and J 4 bases, and their ends lie 14 bases apart. CDR1 MNHNS and CDR2 SASEGT are derived from the germline V gene. The cysteine opens and the valine closes a CDR3 of 15 amino acids. Solely the CDR3 DNA is kept, with 45 bases framed from the first base. Paper-wide results and their limitations: In healthy vaccine recipients, vaccine-induced clones were almost all SARS-CoV-2 mono-reactive, with only 1 of 255 cross-reactive with common cold coronaviruses. Clones induced by infection and clones induced by vaccination both contracted markedly at late timepoints after vaccination, which fits with T cell responses waning over time. The study was limited by a small number of convalescent patients, and early post-infection timepoints were lacking.

To identify antigen-specific CD4+ T cell clonotypes by their expansion, the ViraFEST assay first stimulated PBMC with viral peptide pools and then applied TCR sequencing. After more than nine days of culture, CD4+ T cells were isolated with the EasySep CD4+ T cell isolation kit. Negative nucleocapsid antibody results before and after vaccination confirmed that the healthy vaccine recipients had no prior SARS-CoV-2 infection. About 2.1 million PBMC per well were cultured with approximately 10 ug/ml peptides in IMDM containing around 4.6% human AB serum, approximately 9.1 IU/ml IL-2 and gentamicin. On days 3 and 7, half of the culture medium was replaced with fresh IL-2-containing medium. Each peptide stimulation condition was cultured in triplicate wells unless otherwise noted. Using Ficoll-Paque Plus gradient centrifugation, PBMC were separated from whole blood and then either used fresh or cryopreserved at -140C. The spike proteins of SARS-CoV-2 and of the common cold coronaviruses HCoV-NL63, HCoV-OC43 and HCoV-229E were spanned by overlapping peptide pools. Genomic DNA was extracted from cultured CD4+ T cells with the QIAamp micro DNA kit.

The rearrangement joined TRBV6-1 to TRBJ2-7, with the D call tentatively TRBD1 or TRBD2, each fitting 5 bases. This TCR was sampled from a human donor who received a COVID-19 vaccine. The material was CD4+ T cells from PBMCs cultured with SARS-CoV-2 spike peptides, obtained before COVID-19 vaccination. The cell subset or site label for this specimen denotes: SARS-CoV-2 spike overlapping peptide pool stimulation. The sequenced DNA is TGTGCCAGCAGTGAAGGAGGGGCGGAAATTTACGAGCAGTACGTC. Translated, this gives CASSEGGAEIYEQYV.